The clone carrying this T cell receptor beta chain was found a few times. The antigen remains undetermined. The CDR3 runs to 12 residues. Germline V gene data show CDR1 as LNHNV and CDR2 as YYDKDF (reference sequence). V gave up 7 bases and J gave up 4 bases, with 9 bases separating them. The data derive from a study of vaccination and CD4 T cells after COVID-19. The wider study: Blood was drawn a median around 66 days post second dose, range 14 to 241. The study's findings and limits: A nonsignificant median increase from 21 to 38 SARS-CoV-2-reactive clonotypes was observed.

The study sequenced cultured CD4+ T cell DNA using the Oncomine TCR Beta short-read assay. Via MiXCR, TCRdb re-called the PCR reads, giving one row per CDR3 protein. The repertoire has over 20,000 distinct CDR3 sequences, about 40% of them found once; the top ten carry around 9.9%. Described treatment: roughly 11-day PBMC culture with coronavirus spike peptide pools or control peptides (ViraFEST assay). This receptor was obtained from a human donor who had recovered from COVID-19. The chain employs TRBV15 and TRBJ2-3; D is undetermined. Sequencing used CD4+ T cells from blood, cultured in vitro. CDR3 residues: CATKGSADTQYF. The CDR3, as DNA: TGTGCCACCAAAGGGTCAGCAGATACGCAGTATTTT.